This entry lists 23 T cell receptor beta chains sequenced from one sample in a study of response to subunit inactivated influenza vaccine (dated 2018 in TCRdb). Library generation was performed with RT-PCR. The sequencing machine was an Illumina HiSeq 2500. TCRdb handled the public reads itself, with Q25 trimming in fastp and clone calling in MiXCR, and kept productive beta chains. Each entry merges the rows of one CDR3 protein and shows their most common DNA and genes. A total of over 800,000 distinct CDR3 sequences appear in this sample, approximately 22% of them only once. The top ten clonotypes cover about a tenth of the sample. The sample in question was PBMCs from blood, obtained around 5 days after vaccination. The receptors come from a man aged 50 to 59 who received an inactivated influenza vaccine. Donor details come from another sample of the same person, matched by shared clones.

This clonotype was counted between two and nine times. The J gene is TRBJ2-3, the V gene TRBV9; 12 nucleotides agree with TRBD2. V lost 3 bases and J lost 4; bases outside the gene matches: 9. Germline V gene sequence: CDR1 SGDLS, CDR2 YYNGEE. The CDR3 is 17 residues long. The CDR3 reads CASSAHPSGRAADTQYF. The CDR3 nucleotides are TGTGCCAGCAGCGCCCACCCTAGCGGGAGGGCCGCAGATACGCAGTATTTT.

This chain connects TRBV20-1 to TRBJ2-1, with a tentative D call TRBD1 (5 bases). CDR1 DFQATT and CDR2 SNEGSKA come from the germline V gene (reference sequence). The V end lost 3 bases, the J end lost 8 bases, and 17 bases lay between the germline ends. The CDR3 has 14 amino acids. DNA of the CDR3: TGCAGTGCTAGCTGGGGCGGTCCGAAGGATGAGCAGTTCTTC. Encoded protein: CSASWGGPKDEQFF.

This clonotype was recorded a few times. The V and J genes are TRBV7-9 and TRBJ2-1; D might be TRBD1 (6 bases). Germline CDR1 SEHNR, CDR2 FQNEAQ (reference sequence). The CDR3 is 13 residues long. The ends were cut back, 5 bases at V and 8 bases at J, with 13 bases in the middle. The CDR3 spells CASSPSQGHEQFF. The CDR3 bases are TGTGCCAGCAGCCCCTCACAGGGTCATGAGCAGTTCTTC. Full variable domain (rest looked up from reference TRBV7-9 and TRBJ2-1): DTGVSQNPRHKITKRGQNVTFRCDPISEHNRLYWYRQTLGQGPEFLTYFQNEAQLEKSRLLSDRFSAERPKGSFSTLEIQRTEQGDSAMYLCASSPSQGHEQFFGPGTRLTVL.

V gene TRBV10-3 combines with J gene TRBJ1-6, with D possibly TRBD1 on 6 matching bases. From germline, CDR1 is ENHRY and CDR2 SYGVKD. V was pared by 6 bases and J by 1 base, with 10 bases between. This CDR3 has 15 residues. CDR3: CAIRAGESYNSPLHF. CDR3 nucleotide sequence: TGTGCCATCAGAGCAGGGGAGTCCTATAATTCACCCCTCCACTTT.

A few counts support this clonotype. An end of the junction does not agree with germline; a read error may underlie this. The chain is built from TRBV7-6 and TRBJ2-3, with 12 bases identical to TRBD2. CDR3 size: 14 residues. Germline V lookup: CDR1 SGHVS, CDR2 FNYEAQ. CDR3 DNA: TGTGCCAGCAGCCCGCCGACTAGCGGGAGCCTCTTAGTTTTT. This gives the protein CASSPPTSGSLLVF. The whole variable domain, filled in from reference TRBV7-6 and TRBJ2-3, reads GAGVSQSPRYKVTKRGQDVALRCDPISGHVSLYWYRQALGQGPEFLTYFNYEAQQDKSGLPNDRFSAERPEGSISTLTIQRTEQRDSAMYRCASSPPTSGSLLVFGPGTRLTVL.

The chain employs TRBV10-3 and TRBJ2-7, with D unclear. The CDR3 extends over 16 amino acids. V gave up 0 bases and J gave up 1 base, with 13 bases separating them. Germline V CDR1 and CDR2: ENHRY, SYGVKD. CDR3 in DNA: TGTGCCATCAGTGAGTCGGGATCCTTGGGGTCCTACGAGCAGTACTTC. Its translation: CAISESGSLGSYEQYF.

This clonotype appeared a few times. The V gene is TRBV12-3 or TRBV12-4, the J gene TRBJ1-5; no definite D call. Trimming shortened V by 1 base and J by 0 bases, and 10 bases separated the two germline ends. The CDR3 is made up of 16 amino acids. The CDR3 loop reads CASSLGQVLSNQPQHF. CDR3 sequence (DNA): TGTGCCAGCAGTTTAGGCCAGGTCCTTAGCAATCAGCCCCAGCATTTT.

Here the CDR3 reads CSVGVASQETQYF. CDR3 DNA: TGCAGCGTTGGGGTGGCCTCCCAAGAGACCCAGTACTTC. The V gene is TRBV29-1, the J gene TRBJ2-5; D not resolved. This CDR3 is built from 13 residues. In germline, CDR1 is SQVTM, CDR2 ANQGSEA. Trimming left V 4 bases short and J 1 base short, with 10 bases between.

The chain links TRBV20-1 to TRBJ2-3; 7 bases agree with TRBD2. V shed 3 bases and J 4 bases; nucleotides not matched to a gene: 10. The CDR3 extends over 15 amino acids. From germline, CDR1 is DFQATT and CDR2 SNEGSKA (reference sequence). Here the CDR3 DNA reads TGCAGTGCTAGGGGAGGGCTGGAAGGCCCAGATACGCAGTATTTT. This sequence encodes CSARGGLEGPDTQYF.

This clonotype was counted a single time. The genes are TRBV19 and TRBJ2-2; D remains ambiguous. The CDR3 is 14 residues long. Deletions cut 5 bases from V and 4 bases from J, with 11 bases between. Germline V gene sequence: CDR1 LNHDA, CDR2 SQIVND (reference sequence). CDR3 DNA sequence: TGTGCCAGTAGTGTGGTCACAACCACCGGGGAGCTGTTTTTT. It codes for CASSVVTTTGELFF.

CDR3 bases: TGCAGTGCTTCCCGGACTAGCGGCAACAACTACGAGCAGTACTTC. This codes for CSASRTSGNNYEQYF. The V gene is TRBV20-1, the J gene TRBJ2-7; 10 bases line up with TRBD2. The germline CDR1 and CDR2 sequences are DFQATT and SNEGSKA (reference sequence). CDR3 length equals 15 residues. V shed 5 bases and J 3 bases; nucleotides not matched to a gene: 10.

This clonotype was found a few times. The chain has TRBV6-5 and TRBJ2-1; TRBD2 matches at 10 bases. Trimming removed 2 bases from V and 8 bases from J; junction bases left unmatched: 18. The CDR3 covers 19 residues. Germline CDR1 MNHEY, CDR2 SVGAGI. The CDR3 DNA follows: TGTGCCAGCAGTTACGCAATTCCCCCGACTAGCGGGCCCAGCGATGAGCAGTTCTTC. The encoded protein is CASSYAIPPTSGPSDEQFF.

This clonotype was seen only a few times. The chain joins TRBV19 to TRBJ2-1; no reliable D call. The CDR3 length is 14 residues. Trimming removed 5 bases at V and 0 bases at J, with 8 bases between. The V gene's germline CDR1 is LNHDA and CDR2 SQIVND (reference sequence). The CDR3 coding sequence is TGTGCCAGTAGTGTGGCTAGCTCCTACAATGAGCAGTTCTTC. This encodes CASSVASSYNEQFF.

The chain uses TRBV29-1 and TRBJ2-5, with D possibly called TRBD1 or TRBD2 (6 bases each). The CDR3 has 13 residues. The V gene's germline CDR1 is SQVTM and CDR2 ANQGSEA. Trimming stripped 0 bases from V and 5 bases from J, with 10 bases between. The CDR3 here is CSVEEGAGETQYF. CDR3 DNA sequence: TGCAGCGTTGAAGAGGGGGCGGGGGAGACCCAGTACTTC. Combining the CDR3 with reference TRBV29-1 and TRBJ2-5 gives the whole variable domain SAVISQKPSRDICQRGTSLTIQCQVDSQVTMMFWYRQQPGQSLTLIATANQGSEATYESGFVIDKFPISRPNLTFSTLTVSNMSPEDSSIYLCSVEEGAGETQYFGPGTRLLVL.

The rearrangement links TRBV12-3 or TRBV12-4 to TRBJ1-4, with 8 bases fitting TRBD1. After removal of 3 bases from V and 4 bases from J, the junction contained 4 bases not matched to a gene. The CDR3 is 15 amino acids. The CDR3 DNA sequence: TGTGCCAGCAGTTTTGGACAGGGCCATAATGAAAAACTGTTTTTT. It codes for CASSFGQGHNEKLFF.

The V and J genes are TRBV12-3 or TRBV12-4 and TRBJ2-3; weak D call: TRBD1 (6 bases). The CDR3 runs 15 residues. Trimming removed 5 bases from V and 1 base from J, with 13 bases in between. CDR3: CASSHSRGGTDTQYF. The CDR3 DNA reads as TGTGCCAGCAGTCACTCCAGGGGTGGCACAGATACGCAGTATTTT.

The chain employs TRBV5-1 and TRBJ2-5; TRBD2 matches at 9 bases. The CDR3 is 16 residues long. Germline loops: CDR1 SGHRS, CDR2 YFSETQ. V dropped 0 bases and J dropped 2; count of bases not matched to a gene: 5. The CDR3 DNA sequence: TGCGCCAGCAGCTTGGCAACTGCGGGAGGGCAAGAGACCCAGTACTTC. This encodes CASSLATAGGQETQYF.

The chain uses TRBV7-9 and TRBJ2-5; D gene ambiguous. The CDR3 has 14 amino acids. Trimming stripped 7 bases from V and 5 bases from J, with 17 bases between. Germline V gene lookup returns CDR1 SEHNR and CDR2 FQNEAQ (reference sequence). The CDR3 loop is CASTSVGLEETQYF. DNA of the CDR3: TGTGCCAGCACCTCAGTTGGATTGGAGGAGACCCAGTACTTC.

Worth noting for this clonotype: A read error may account for a junction end that differs from germline. This chain connects TRBV7-9 to TRBJ1-4; D possibly corresponds to TRBD1 (5 bases). Germline lookup yields CDR1 SEHNR and CDR2 FQNEAQ (reference sequence). The CDR3 consists of 15 residues. The CDR3 DNA sequence: TGTGCCAGCAGCTCACTAGACAGTCGAGGTGAAAAACTGTCTTTT. Translated: CASSSLDSRGEKLSF.

This clonotype was picked up a small number of times. This chain uses TRBV3-1 with TRBJ2-7; the D gene is possibly TRBD2 (5 bases). The CDR3 has 13 residues. Germline CDR1 is LGHDT and CDR2 is YNNKEL (reference sequence). V lost 0 bases and J lost 6, with 9 bases in between. The DNA for the CDR3 is TGTGCCAGCAGCCAAGAAACGGGATCCGAGCAGTACTTC. Protein: CASSQETGSEQYF.

The chain combines TRBV7-2 with TRBJ2-3, with TRBD2 identical over 7 bases. V dropped 1 base and J dropped 6; count of bases not matched to a gene: 7. Germline V gene sequence: CDR1 SGHTA, CDR2 FQGNSA. The CDR3 sequence is 15 residues long. The CDR3 spells CASSLGAGVSDTQYF. The CDR3, as DNA: TGTGCCAGCAGCTTAGGGGCGGGAGTGTCGGATACGCAGTATTTT.

The gene calls are TRBV3-1 and TRBJ2-1; 10 nucleotides line up with TRBD2. Losses at the gene ends were 1 base for V and 6 bases for J; bases not matched to a gene: 0. Germline V gene data show CDR1 as LGHDT and CDR2 as YNNKEL (reference sequence). CDR3 length: 14 residues. The CDR3 sequence is CASSQASGGNEQFF. CDR3 nucleotide sequence: TGTGCCAGCAGCCAAGCTAGCGGGGGCAATGAGCAGTTCTTC.

CDR3 bases: TGCAGTGCTAGAGCTCTACTAGCGTGTCCTTCATACGAGCAGTACTTC. It translates to CSARALLACPSYEQYF. The chain employs TRBV20-1 and TRBJ2-7; 7 bases map to TRBD2. Germline V gene data show CDR1 as DFQATT and CDR2 as SNEGSKA (reference sequence). J lost 4 bases, V lost 1 base, and 13 bases had no gene match. The CDR3 covers 16 residues.